The rows below give T cell receptor beta chains drawn from one sample of a study of T cell responses to AZD1222 COVID-19 vaccine. Measured with immunoSEQ multiplex PCR; TCRdb has only the in-frame clones, and not every one. The sample has approximately 120,000 clones; roughly nine tenths are singletons. The sample in question was peripheral blood, obtained 28 days after the second AZD1222 dose. These receptors originate from an adult who received the AZD1222 COVID-19 vaccine. CDR3s include the opening cysteine and the closing phenylalanine or tryptophan. D genes are given only for firm matches. Size is omitted from some rows. Given values are once, few, many or a class for expanded clones.

j_call,v_call,clone_size,d_call,cdr3_aa,cdr3_nt
TRBJ1-5,TRBV5-1,.,.,CASSRGGNSNQPQHF,TGCGCCAGCAGCCGCGGAGGGAATAGCAATCAGCCCCAGCATTTT
TRBJ1-2,TRBV5-1,.,TRBD1,CASKTGANYGYTF,TGCGCCAGCAAGACAGGGGCTAACTATGGCTACACCTTC
TRBJ1-2,TRBV7-2,.,.,CASSVAPAFFYGYTF,TGTGCCAGCAGCGTAGCGCCGGCCTTCTTCTATGGCTACACCTTC
TRBJ2-5,TRBV7-6,.,TRBD1,CASSQPGQGKETQYF,TGTGCCAGCAGCCAGCCGGGACAGGGGAAAGAGACCCAGTACTTC
TRBJ1-5,TRBV6-6,.,.,CASSYSEGQPQHF,TGTGCCAGCAGTTACTCGGAAGGTCAGCCCCAGCATTTT
TRBJ2-7,TRBV4-3,.,TRBD1,CASSQADRGPYEQYF,TGCGCCAGCAGCCAAGCCGACAGGGGGCCTTACGAGCAGTACTTC
TRBJ2-3,TRBV29-1,once,.,CSGGLARNTQYF,TGCAGCGGTGGACTGGCCCGTAATACGCAGTATTTT
TRBJ1-1,TRBV25-1,.,TRBD1,CASSEWTGEGNTEAFF,TGTGCCAGCAGTGAGTGGACAGGGGAAGGGAACACTGAAGCTTTCTTT
TRBJ1-1,TRBV29-1,few,.,CSVQMNTEAFF,TGCAGCGTTCAAATGAACACTGAAGCTTTCTTT
TRBJ1-5,TRBV7-2,.,TRBD1,CASSQGTGIQPQHF,TGTGCCAGCAGCCAAGGGACAGGGATCCAGCCCCAGCATTTT
TRBJ2-1,TRBV11-2,.,.,CASRQRVDNNEQFF,TGTGCCAGCAGACAAAGGGTCGATAACAATGAGCAGTTCTTC
TRBJ1-2,TRBV5-6,.,TRBD1,CASSLWDRGNVGYTF,TGTGCCAGCAGCCTATGGGACAGGGGGAATGTTGGCTACACCTTC
TRBJ1-1,TRBV6-5,.,.,CASSISGSDTEAFF,TGTGCCAGCAGCATTTCGGGGTCGGACACTGAAGCTTTCTTT
TRBJ1-3,TRBV6-5,.,.,CASSTTGSSGNTIYF,TGTGCCAGCAGCACGACAGGTAGCTCTGGAAACACCATATATTTT
TRBJ1-3,TRBV2,once,TRBD1,CASSTGGSGNTIYF,TGTGCCAGCAGTACAGGGGGCTCTGGAAACACCATATATTTT
TRBJ1-3,TRBV4-2,.,.,CASSQDGLRIYF,TGTGCCAGCAGCCAAGATGGCCTTAGGATATATTTT
TRBJ1-2,TRBV6-5,.,.,CASSYSSSGSDGYTF,TGTGCCAGCAGTTACTCGAGTTCGGGAAGCGATGGCTACACCTTC
TRBJ1-5,TRBV5-4,.,TRBD1,CASSAGQDAQPQHF,TGTGCCAGCAGCGCGGGACAGGACGCCCAGCCCCAGCATTTT
TRBJ2-4,TRBV4-3,.,TRBD2,CASSQDRGGSKNIQYF,TGCGCCAGCAGCCAAGATCGGGGGGGATCCAAAAACATTCAGTACTTC
TRBJ2-1,TRBV9,.,.,CASSVDNYGPYNEQFF,TGTGCCAGCAGCGTAGACAACTACGGACCTTACAATGAGCAGTTCTTC
TRBJ1-5,TRBV6-6,.,TRBD1,CASNRDRVDQPQHF,TGTGCCAGCAACAGGGACAGGGTCGATCAGCCCCAGCATTTT
TRBJ2-3,TRBV2,.,TRBD2,CATNPPTSVRSTDTQYF,TGTGCCACCAACCCCCCTACTAGCGTTAGGAGCACAGATACGCAGTATTTT
TRBJ1-2,TRBV29-1,.,.,CSVVIGPSNYGYTF,TGCAGCGTTGTGATCGGACCTTCTAACTATGGCTACACCTTC
TRBJ1-4,TRBV30,.,.,CAWSVGGAGEKLFF,TGTGCCTGGAGCGTAGGGGGGGCGGGTGAAAAACTGTTTTTT
TRBJ2-7,TRBV12-5,.,TRBD1,CASGLGQGSYEQYF,TGTGCTAGTGGTTTGGGACAGGGCTCCTACGAGCAGTACTTC
TRBJ2-3,TRBV7-8,.,TRBD2,CASSSGLAGETDTQYF,TGTGCCAGCAGCTCCGGACTAGCGGGCGAAACAGATACGCAGTATTTT
TRBJ1-3,TRBV30,.,.,CAWGTDSGNTIYF,TGTGCCTGGGGGACGGACTCTGGAAACACCATATATTTT
TRBJ2-2,TRBV5-1,.,TRBD2,CASSLVAGSNTGELFF,TGCGCCAGCAGCTTGGTAGCGGGTTCGAACACCGGGGAGCTGTTTTTT
TRBJ1-1,TRBV18,.,.,CASSPISGYTEAFF,TGTGCCAGCTCACCGATAAGCGGGTACACTGAAGCTTTCTTT
TRBJ1-3,TRBV18,few,.,CASSPVGAGGNTIYF,TGTGCCAGCTCACCGGTGGGCGCGGGAGGAAACACCATATATTTT
TRBJ1-2,TRBV18,.,TRBD1,CASSRPGTGADNYGYTF,TGTGCCAGCTCACGACCCGGGACAGGGGCAGACAACTATGGCTACACCTTC